This T cell receptor beta chain was sequenced for a study of cytomegalovirus exposure and HLA in healthy donors. This clone was found once. The length of the CDR3 is 14 residues. With 5 bases removed from V and 7 bases from J, the gap between germline ends came to 15 bases. Germline CDR1 is LNHDA and CDR2 is SQIVND (reference sequence). PCR used 60 Vbeta primers and 13 Jbeta primers. TCRdb keeps only in-frame clones here, not all; method: immunoSEQ multiplex PCR. The data show some 170,000 clones, less than 80% seen once. Input material: PBMCs. V gene TRBV19 combines with J gene TRBJ1-5; D is uncertain. The receptor comes from a man aged 40-49 years in good health and CMV-seronegative. In nucleotides, the CDR3 is TGTGCCAGTAGTCTGGGAGGGTTCGAACAGCCCCAGCATTTT. Translation gives CASSLGGFEQPQHF.